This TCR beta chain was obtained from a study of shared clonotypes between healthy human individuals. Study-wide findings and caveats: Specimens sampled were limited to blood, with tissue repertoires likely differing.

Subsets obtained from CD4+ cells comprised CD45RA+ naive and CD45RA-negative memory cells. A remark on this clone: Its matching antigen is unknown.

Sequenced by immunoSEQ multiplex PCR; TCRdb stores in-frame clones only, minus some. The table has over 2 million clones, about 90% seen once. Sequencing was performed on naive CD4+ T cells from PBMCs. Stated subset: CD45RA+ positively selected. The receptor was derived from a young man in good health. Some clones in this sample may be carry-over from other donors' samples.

CDR3 amino acids: CASSAHGTGDTEAFF. The CDR3 region has the DNA TGTGCCAGCAGCGCCCACGGGACAGGGGACACTGAAGCTTTCTTT. The chain couples TRBV9 to TRBJ1-1, with 10 positions matching TRBD1. Germline CDR1 SGDLS, CDR2 YYNGEE. The CDR3 loop spans 15 amino acids. J lost 3 bases, V lost 3 bases, and 5 bases had no gene match.